The next 20 T cell receptor beta chains were all read from a single sample in a study of shared clonotypes between healthy human individuals. Clones were sequenced by immunoSEQ multiplex PCR, and TCRdb holds only the in-frame ones, with some missing. In the table there are more than 400,000 clones, about 95% of which are singletons. Material for sequencing was naive CD4+ T cells sorted from blood. Subset reported: CD45RA+ positively selected. The receptors were sampled from a woman younger than 45 in good health.

This clone was detected only once. The V gene is TRBV4-2, the J gene TRBJ2-3, with TRBD2 identical over 9 bases. The V segment lost 3 bases and the J segment 4 bases; nucleotides outside the gene matches: 8. Looked up from germline, CDR1 is LGHNA and CDR2 is YNFKEQ. The length of the CDR3 is 16 residues. The CDR3 bases are TGTGCCAGCAGCCATTTTAGCGGGAGAGGCGCAGATACGCAGTATTTT. Protein sequence: CASSHFSGRGADTQYF.

This chain uses TRBV7-2 with TRBJ2-5; 8 nucleotides line up with TRBD2. Germline-derived CDR1 and CDR2 are SGHTA and FQGNSA. Germline trimming cut 5 bases from V and 7 bases from J; bases unmatched to any gene: 9. CDR3 size: 14 residues. Here the CDR3 reads CASSPGLVLGTQYF. The CDR3, as DNA: TGTGCCAGCAGCCCGGGACTAGTTTTGGGGACCCAGTACTTC.

The chain carries TRBV18 and TRBJ1-6; 8 bases map to TRBD1. The CDR3 has 16 amino acids. Looked up from germline, CDR1 is KGHSH and CDR2 is LQKENI. Trimming removed 3 bases from V and 10 bases from J; junction bases left unmatched: 11. This CDR3 is CASSPEGTGVRSPLHF. CDR3 bases: TGTGCCAGCTCACCGGAGGGGACAGGTGTTAGGTCACCCCTCCACTTT.

The chain has TRBV10-3 and TRBJ1-5; no clear D. V shed 0 bases and J shed 6 bases, with 6 bases lying between them. The CDR3 runs 13 residues. The germline gives CDR1 ENHRY, CDR2 SYGVKD. In nucleotides, the CDR3 is TGTGCCATCAGTGAGTCTTACGGTCAGCCCCAGCATTTT. The encoded protein is CAISESYGQPQHF.

On this clone: Other DNA sequences in the sample encode the same CDR3. V and J are TRBV7-9 and TRBJ2-3; 10 bases are shared with TRBD2. This CDR3 has 16 residues. J lost 5 bases, V lost 3 bases, and 8 bases had no gene match. Germline V gene lookup returns CDR1 SEHNR and CDR2 FQNEAQ (reference sequence). The CDR3 protein is CASSLGLAGVVDTQYF. The CDR3 DNA reads as TGTGCCAGCAGCTTGGGGCTAGCGGGAGTGGTAGATACGCAGTATTTT.

V gene TRBV18 combines with J gene TRBJ1-5; 12 positions match TRBD1. The V gene end was trimmed by 3 bases and the J gene end by 7 bases; junction bases not matched to a gene: 7. This CDR3 contains 16 residues. Germline values: CDR1 KGHSH, CDR2 LQKENI. In DNA, the CDR3 is TGTGCCAGCTCACCCCCGGGACAGGGGGCCCGGCAGCCCCAGCATTTT. Protein sequence: CASSPPGQGARQPQHF.

J is TRBJ2-5 and V is TRBV27; D unclear. V shed 3 bases and J shed 5 bases, with 4 bases lying between them. Looked up from germline, CDR1 is MNHEY and CDR2 is SMNVEV (reference sequence). This CDR3 contains 11 residues. CDR3 in amino acids: CASSFPETQYF. The DNA for the CDR3 is TGTGCCAGCAGTTTTCCGGAGACCCAGTACTTC.

This chain joins TRBV28 and TRBJ1-1; D is unclear. The CDR3 length is 13 residues. Trimming cost V 1 base and J 1 base, with 4 bases left between them. Germline values: CDR1 MDHEN, CDR2 SYDVKM. CDR3 sequence: CASSLSQNTEAFF. CDR3 DNA: TGTGCCAGCAGTTTATCACAGAACACTGAAGCTTTCTTT.

The chain has TRBV19 and TRBJ2-5, with 11 bases lining up with TRBD1. The trim removed 6 bases at V and 5 bases at J, leaving 14 bases unmatched. The CDR3 length is 17 residues. Germline V lookup: CDR1 LNHDA, CDR2 SQIVND (reference sequence). The CDR3 here is CASSHTQDRGLRETQYF. CDR3 coding DNA: TGTGCCAGTAGCCACACCCAGGACAGGGGGCTCAGGGAGACCCAGTACTTC.

This chain connects TRBV4-2 to TRBJ2-2; 11 bases align to TRBD1. Germline V gene lookup returns CDR1 LGHNA and CDR2 YNFKEQ. J lost 0 bases, V lost 2 bases, and 11 bases had no gene match. The CDR3 length is 20 residues. The CDR3 reads CASSQRILGQGAANTGELFF. The CDR3 region has the DNA TGTGCCAGCAGCCAAAGAATACTTGGACAGGGGGCTGCGAACACCGGGGAGCTGTTTTTT.

This clone was seen a handful of times. The chain couples TRBV7-9 to TRBJ2-1; the D is unclear. This CDR3 is built from 15 residues. Germline-derived CDR1 and CDR2 are SEHNR and FQNEAQ (reference sequence). Trimming shortened V by 5 bases and J by 5 bases, and 16 bases separated the two germline ends. The CDR3 DNA is TGTGCCAGCAGCCCGCGTGGCTCGGTCCACAATGAGCAGTTCTTC. Its protein is CASSPRGSVHNEQFF.

The CDR3 DNA reads TGCGCCAGCAGCGGGACAGGGGCGATTGCAACTAATGAAAAACTGTTTTTT. It codes for CASSGTGAIATNEKLFF. The chain recombines TRBV5-1 with TRBJ1-4, with 10 bases lining up with TRBD1. The CDR3 loop spans 17 amino acids. Germline V gene lookup returns CDR1 SGHRS and CDR2 YFSETQ. The V gene end was trimmed by 4 bases and the J gene end by 0 bases; junction bases not matched to a gene: 6.

The chain recombines TRBV19 with TRBJ2-7; 10 bases line up with TRBD1. There are 15 residues in the CDR3. From germline, CDR1 is LNHDA and CDR2 SQIVND (reference sequence). V shed 1 base and J 6 bases; nucleotides not matched to a gene: 6. CDR3 in DNA: TGTGCCAGTAGTATAGGACAGGGGGCGCGGTCCGAGCAGTACTTC. Translating it yields CASSIGQGARSEQYF. The complete variable domain, with remaining parts taken from reference TRBV19 and TRBJ2-7, reads DGGITQSPKYLFRKEGQNVTLSCEQNLNHDAMYWYRQDPGQGLRLIYYSQIVNDFQKGDIAEGYSVSREKKESFPLTVTSAQKNPTAFYLCASSIGQGARSEQYFGPGTRLTVT.

The chain carries TRBV29-1 and TRBJ2-7, with D possibly being TRBD1 or TRBD2 (6 bases each). Germline V gene lookup returns CDR1 SQVTM and CDR2 ANQGSEA. The V end was cut by 4 bases, the J end by 4 bases, with 11 bases between. The CDR3 loop spans 12 amino acids. CDR3 nucleotides: TGCAGCGTTGGGGGGGCTGGGTACGAGCAGTACTTC. Its protein product is CSVGGAGYEQYF.

The J gene is TRBJ2-5, the V gene TRBV11-2; D gene uncertain. Trimming pared 0 bases from V and 5 bases from J, leaving 16 bases between. Germline V CDR1 and CDR2: SGHAT, FQNNGV. This CDR3 is built from 16 residues. This chain's CDR3 is CASSLDLGRVGETQYF. CDR3 nucleotide sequence: TGTGCCAGCAGCTTAGATCTTGGTCGCGTGGGCGAGACCCAGTACTTC.

The V call is TRBV27, the J call TRBJ1-5; D is ambiguous. The CDR3 covers 13 residues. The germline V gene has CDR1 MNHEY and CDR2 SMNVEV (reference sequence). Trimming cost V 8 bases and J 0 bases, with 8 bases left between them. The CDR3 bases are TGTGCCAGCGGAAGAAATAGCAATCAGCCCCAGCATTTT. Translating gives CASGRNSNQPQHF.

The chain employs TRBV28 and TRBJ2-3, with 7 nucleotides matching TRBD2. Looked up from germline, CDR1 is MDHEN and CDR2 is SYDVKM. The V and J ends lost 5 bases and 2 bases, in that order; junction bases with no gene match: 13. The CDR3 runs 17 residues. CDR3 residues: CASSLLGSGETTDTQYF. The CDR3 DNA reads TGTGCCAGCAGTCTCCTTGGGAGCGGGGAAACCACAGATACGCAGTATTTT. Full variable domain (outside the CDR3, taken from reference TRBV28 and TRBJ2-3): DVKVTQSSRYLVKRTGEKVFLECVQDMDHENMFWYRQDPGLGLRLIYFSYDVKMKEKGDIPEGYSVSREKKERFSLILESASTNQTSMYLCASSLLGSGETTDTQYFGPGTRLTVL.

The CDR3 here is CASSREGGGAGFYQPQHF. CDR3 nucleotides: TGTGCCAGCAGTCGCGAGGGAGGGGGCGCGGGATTTTATCAGCCCCAGCATTTT. This rearrangement joins TRBV2 to TRBJ1-5, with 7 bases fitting TRBD1. CDR1 is SNHLY, CDR2 FYNNEI, per germline. CDR3 size: 18 residues. V lost 5 bases to trimming and J lost 5 bases; unmatched junction nucleotides: 18. Combining the CDR3 with reference TRBV2 and TRBJ1-5 gives the whole variable domain EPEVTQTPSHQVTQMGQEVILRCVPISNHLYFYWYRQILGQKVEFLVSFYNNEISEKSEIFDDQFSVERPDGSNFTLKIRSTKLEDSAMYFCASSREGGGAGFYQPQHFGDGTRLSIL.

As DNA, the CDR3 is TGTGCCTGGAGTAGGGACAAAAATCAGCCCCAGCATTTT. This sequence encodes CAWSRDKNQPQHF. This chain uses TRBV30 with TRBJ1-5; TRBD1 is a possible D gene (6 bases). The CDR3 runs 13 residues. Deletions cut 2 bases from V and 4 bases from J, with 9 bases between. Germline CDR1 GTSNPN, CDR2 SVGIG (reference sequence).

The rearrangement uses TRBV7-9 and TRBJ2-1; D perhaps matches TRBD2 (6 bases). Trimming took off 2 bases at V and 2 bases at J, with 16 bases between the two ends. From germline, CDR1 is SEHNR and CDR2 FQNEAQ (reference sequence). The CDR3 has 17 residues. The chain's CDR3 is CASSLPSSAGTYNEQFF. The CDR3 nucleotides are TGTGCCAGCAGCTTACCATCTAGCGCGGGAACCTACAATGAGCAGTTCTTC.